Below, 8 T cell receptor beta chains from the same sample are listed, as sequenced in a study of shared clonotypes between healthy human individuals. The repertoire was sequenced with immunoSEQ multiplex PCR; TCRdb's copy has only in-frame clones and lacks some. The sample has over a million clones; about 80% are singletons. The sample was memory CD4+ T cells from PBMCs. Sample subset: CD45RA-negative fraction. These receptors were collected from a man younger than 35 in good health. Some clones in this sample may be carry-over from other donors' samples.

The CDR3 DNA sequence: TGTGCCACCAGTGGTCGGGACAGATCCTACACCCCCTACAATGAGCAGTTCTTC. Encoded protein: CATSGRDRSYTPYNEQFF. V is TRBV15 and J is TRBJ2-1; 7 nucleotides match TRBD1. The junction had 16 bases not matched to a gene; V was cut back by 6 bases and J by 2 bases. The CDR3 loop spans 18 amino acids. The germline V gene encodes CDR1 LNHNV and CDR2 YYDKDF (reference sequence). Full variable domain (missing parts from reference TRBV15 and TRBJ2-1): DAMVIQNPRYQVTQFGKPVTLSCSQTLNHNVMYWYQQKSSQAPKLLFHYYDKDFNNEADTPDNFQSRRPNTSFCFLDIRSPGLGDTAMYLCATSGRDRSYTPYNEQFFGPGTRLTVL.

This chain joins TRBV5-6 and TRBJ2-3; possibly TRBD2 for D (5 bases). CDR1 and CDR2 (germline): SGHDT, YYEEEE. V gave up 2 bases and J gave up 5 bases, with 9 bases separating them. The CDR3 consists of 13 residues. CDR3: CASSFIRGDTQYF. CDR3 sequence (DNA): TGTGCCAGCAGCTTTATCCGGGGAGATACGCAGTATTTT.

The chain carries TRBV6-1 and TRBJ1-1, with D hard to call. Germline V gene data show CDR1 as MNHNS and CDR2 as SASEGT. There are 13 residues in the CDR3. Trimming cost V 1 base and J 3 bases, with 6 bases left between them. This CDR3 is CASSEVQDTEAFF. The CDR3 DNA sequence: TGTGCCAGCAGTGAAGTGCAGGACACTGAAGCTTTCTTT.

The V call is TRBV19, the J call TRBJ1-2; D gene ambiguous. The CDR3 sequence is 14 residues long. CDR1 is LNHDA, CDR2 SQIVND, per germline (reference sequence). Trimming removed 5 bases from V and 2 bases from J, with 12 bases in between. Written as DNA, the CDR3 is TGTGCCAGTAGTTGGCAGTCCGGGAACTATGGCTACACCTTC. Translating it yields CASSWQSGNYGYTF.

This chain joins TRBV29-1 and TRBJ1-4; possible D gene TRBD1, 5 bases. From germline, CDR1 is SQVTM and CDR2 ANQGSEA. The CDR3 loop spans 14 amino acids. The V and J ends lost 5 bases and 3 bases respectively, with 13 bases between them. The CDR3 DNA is TGCAGCGTTTCTGACCGGGACTCTAATGAAAAACTGTTTTTT. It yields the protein CSVSDRDSNEKLFF. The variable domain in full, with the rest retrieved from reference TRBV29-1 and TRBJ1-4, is SAVISQKPSRDICQRGTSLTIQCQVDSQVTMMFWYRQQPGQSLTLIATANQGSEATYESGFVIDKFPISRPNLTFSTLTVSNMSPEDSSIYLCSVSDRDSNEKLFFGSGTQLSVL.

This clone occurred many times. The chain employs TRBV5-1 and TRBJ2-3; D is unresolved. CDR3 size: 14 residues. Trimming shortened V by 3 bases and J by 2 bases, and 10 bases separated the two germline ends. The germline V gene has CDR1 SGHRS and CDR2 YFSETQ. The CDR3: CASSYMGYTDTQYF. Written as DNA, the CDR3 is TGCGCCAGCAGCTATATGGGGTACACAGATACGCAGTATTTT.

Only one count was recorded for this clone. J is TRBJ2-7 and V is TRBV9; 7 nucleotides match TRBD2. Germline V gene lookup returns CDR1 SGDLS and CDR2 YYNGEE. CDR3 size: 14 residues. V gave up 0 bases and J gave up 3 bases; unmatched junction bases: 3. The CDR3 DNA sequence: TGTGCCAGCAGCGTAGCCAGCGGGATCTACGAGCAGTACTTC. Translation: CASSVASGIYEQYF. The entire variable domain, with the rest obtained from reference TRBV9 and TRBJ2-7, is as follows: DSGVTQTPKHLITATGQRVTLRCSPRSGDLSVYWYQQSLDQGLQFLIQYYNGEERAKGNILERFSAQQFPDLHSELNLSSLELGDSALYFCASSVASGIYEQYFGPGTRLTVT.

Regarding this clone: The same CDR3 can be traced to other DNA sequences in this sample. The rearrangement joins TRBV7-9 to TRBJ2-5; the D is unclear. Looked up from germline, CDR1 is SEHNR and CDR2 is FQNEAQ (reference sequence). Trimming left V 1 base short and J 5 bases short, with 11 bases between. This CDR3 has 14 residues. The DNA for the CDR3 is TGTGCCAGCAGCTTAGGGCAGACTGGCGAGACCCAGTACTTC. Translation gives CASSLGQTGETQYF. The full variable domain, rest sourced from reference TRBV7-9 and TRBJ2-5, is DTGVSQNPRHKITKRGQNVTFRCDPISEHNRLYWYRQTLGQGPEFLTYFQNEAQLEKSRLLSDRFSAERPKGSFSTLEIQRTEQGDSAMYLCASSLGQTGETQYFGPGTRLLVL.